A single sample gave rise to the 13 T cell receptor beta chains below, sequenced in a study of blood T cell repertoires in COVID-19. The data were produced by immunoSEQ multiplex PCR, yet TCRdb's version contains in-frame clones alone and is incomplete. Of about 12,000 clones listed, about 85% are singletons. The material sequenced was peripheral blood. These TCRs come from a human donor in a cohort sampled during active COVID-19.

The chain recombines TRBV6-2 or TRBV6-3 with TRBJ2-7, with TRBD2 identical over 9 bases. Germline lookup yields CDR1 MNHEY and CDR2 SVGEGT. The CDR3 spans 17 residues. Trimming cost V 6 bases and J 4 bases; bases outside gene matches: 16. CDR3 residues: CASSLTSPSGIGYEQYF. As DNA, the CDR3 is TGTGCCAGCAGCCTTACGAGCCCTAGCGGGATTGGATACGAGCAGTACTTC.

The chain has TRBV27 and TRBJ2-7, with 9 bases identical to TRBD1. Germline-derived CDR1 and CDR2 are MNHEY and SMNVEV (reference sequence). After removal of 5 bases from V and 4 bases from J, the junction contained 9 bases not matched to a gene. This CDR3 is 15 amino acids long. The CDR3 is CASSRAGTGSYEQYF. Here the CDR3 DNA reads TGTGCCAGCAGTAGAGCCGGGACAGGGTCGTACGAGCAGTACTTC.

The rearrangement uses TRBV4-1 and TRBJ2-2; unclear D gene. Germline loops: CDR1 MGHRA, CDR2 YSYEKL. The CDR3 contains 15 residues. The V end lost 0 bases, the J end lost 0 bases, and 5 bases lay between the germline ends. The CDR3 sequence is CASSQDTANTGELFF. As DNA, the CDR3 is TGCGCCAGCAGCCAAGATACAGCGAACACCGGGGAGCTGTTTTTT.

The gene calls are TRBV15 and TRBJ1-3; 8 positions match TRBD1. CDR3 length: 15 amino acids. CDR1 and CDR2 from the germline V gene are LNHNV and YYDKDF (reference sequence). V was clipped by 0 bases and J by 2 bases; unmatched bases: 0. CDR3 nucleotides: TGTGCCACCAGCAGAGAACAGGGGGCTGGAAACACCATATATTTT. Its translation: CATSREQGAGNTIYF.

The chain links TRBV30 to TRBJ2-1; tentative D call: TRBD2 (5 bases). The V and J ends lost 2 bases and 12 bases respectively, with 14 bases between them. CDR3 size: 12 residues. Germline CDR1 is GTSNPN and CDR2 is SVGIG (reference sequence). The CDR3 reads CAWSLAGSLQFF. As DNA, the CDR3 is TGTGCCTGGAGTTTGGCGGGTTCGCTGCAGTTCTTC.

This chain connects TRBV4-1 to TRBJ2-5; 8 bases match TRBD1. In germline, CDR1 is MGHRA, CDR2 YSYEKL. Trimming removed 3 bases from V and 5 bases from J; junction bases left unmatched: 8. There are 15 residues in the CDR3. CDR3 loop: CASSQRTGLGETQYF. The DNA of the CDR3 is TGCGCCAGCAGCCAGAGGACAGGGCTGGGGGAGACCCAGTACTTC.

The chain uses TRBV3-1 (or the pseudogene TRBV3-2) and TRBJ1-1, with D uncertain. Germline V lookup: CDR1 LGHDT, CDR2 YNNKEL (reference sequence). The CDR3 length is 14 residues. The V end was cut by 5 bases, the J end by 1 base, with 11 bases between. The DNA of the CDR3 is TGTGCCAGCAGCTTTGAGGCTAGGAACACTGAAGCTTTCTTT. Protein product: CASSFEARNTEAFF.

Here the CDR3 DNA reads TGTGCCAGCAGCCAAGTCCCCCTAGCGGGAGTAAACAATGAGCAGTTCTTC. Amino acids: CASSQVPLAGVNNEQFF. The chain couples TRBV4-2 to TRBJ2-1, with 10 bases matching TRBD2. There are 17 residues in the CDR3. V was clipped by 1 base and J by 5 bases; unmatched bases: 8. CDR1 LGHNA and CDR2 YNFKEQ come from the germline V gene.

This sequence joins TRBV6-5 and TRBJ1-1; the D is unclear. This CDR3 comprises 13 residues. Per the germline V gene, CDR1 is MNHEY and CDR2 is SVGAGI. Trimming took off 7 bases at V and 3 bases at J, with 12 bases between the two ends. CDR3 sequence reads: CASNAGVDTEAFF. In DNA form, the CDR3 reads TGTGCCAGCAATGCGGGTGTGGACACTGAAGCTTTCTTT.

The rearrangement links TRBV5-6 to TRBJ2-3; the match to TRBD1 covers 12 bases. The germline gives CDR1 SGHDT, CDR2 YYEEEE. V lost 3 bases, J lost 2 bases, and 1 base stayed unmatched. The CDR3 covers 15 residues. In DNA form, the CDR3 reads TGTGCCAGCAGCTCGGGACAGGGGGCCACAGATACGCAGTATTTT. It codes for CASSSGQGATDTQYF.

The chain couples TRBV27 to TRBJ2-2; possible D gene TRBD1, 6 bases. Germline V gene data show CDR1 as MNHEY and CDR2 as SMNVEV (reference sequence). The CDR3 length is 15 residues. The ends were cut back, 2 bases at V and 6 bases at J, with 13 bases in the middle. CDR3 DNA sequence: TGTGCCAGCAGTTTAAGGGGGAGTCCCCCCGGGGAGCTGTTTTTT. This encodes CASSLRGSPPGELFF.

The rearrangement uses TRBV6-6 and TRBJ2-3, with 7 bases aligning to TRBD1. Germline V gene data show CDR1 as MNHNY and CDR2 as SVGAGI (reference sequence). Trimming at V came to 6 bases and at J to 6 bases, leaving 3 bases not matched to a gene. The CDR3 is 12 amino acids. The CDR3 nucleotides are TGTGCCAGCAGCTCACAGGGGGATACGCAGTATTTT. Its translation: CASSSQGDTQYF.

CDR3 nucleotide sequence: TGTGCCAGTAGTATAGGGCAGGCCTCCTACGAGCAGTACTTC. Amino acids: CASSIGQASYEQYF. This chain uses TRBV19 with TRBJ2-7; D not certain. There are 14 residues in the CDR3. V was clipped by 1 base and J by 0 bases, with 7 bases between them. CDR1 is LNHDA and CDR2 is SQIVND in the germline V gene (reference sequence).